These 27 T cell receptor beta chains originate from one sample sequenced in a study of T cell repertoires in cytomegalovirus infection. These receptors are not linked to any known antigen. Each CDR3 protein is one row after TCRdb ran MiXCR on the reads. The repertoire has hundreds of thousands of distinct CDR3 sequences, 30% to 35% of them found once; the top ten carry 9.5% to 15%. Sequenced material: cultured CD8+ T cells from PBMCs, taken from culture after CMV antigen stimulation. The receptors shown here come from a human donor in good health (CMV status not recorded). Some clones in this sample may be carry-over from other donors' samples.

This clonotype was picked up a small number of times. V is TRBV27 and J is TRBJ1-2; perhaps TRBD1 as D (5 bases). V was clipped by 1 base and J by 0 bases, with 9 bases between them. The CDR3 has 15 amino acids. Germline V CDR1 and CDR2: MNHEY, SMNVEV (reference sequence). The CDR3 sequence: CASSLFTGANYGYTF. The DNA of the CDR3 is TGTGCCAGCAGTTTATTTACAGGAGCTAACTATGGCTACACCTTC.

This clonotype has at least ten counts. The genes are TRBV7-6 and TRBJ2-5; D gene uncertain. With 2 bases removed from V and 4 bases from J, the gap between germline ends came to 17 bases. There are 16 residues in the CDR3. Germline V gene data show CDR1 as SGHVS and CDR2 as FNYEAQ. The chain's CDR3 is CASSLFRPTSPETQYF. The CDR3 DNA follows: TGTGCCAGCAGCTTATTTAGGCCGACGTCCCCAGAGACCCAGTACTTC.

In this sample, this clonotype turned up a few times. The CDR3 region is CASSYASGDQPQHF. The CDR3 DNA reads TGTGCCAGCAGCTACGCCTCGGGAGATCAGCCCCAGCATTTT. The rearrangement joins TRBV7-8 to TRBJ1-5; D unclear. Germline V gene lookup returns CDR1 SGHVS and CDR2 FQNEAQ. This CDR3 is 14 amino acids long. The germline V and J ends were trimmed by 4 bases and 5 bases, with 12 bases remaining between them. Full variable domain (remainder filled in from reference TRBV7-8 and TRBJ1-5): GAGVSQSPRYKVAKRGQDVALRCDPISGHVSLFWYQQALGQGPEFLTYFQNEAQLDKSGLPSDRFFAERPEGSVSTLKIQRTQQEDSAVYLCASSYASGDQPQHFGDGTRLSIL.

The chain uses TRBV13 and TRBJ1-3, with D possibly being TRBD1 (5 bases). Between the trimmed V and J ends, which lost 5 bases and 0 bases, there was a span of 11 bases. The germline gives CDR1 PRHDT, CDR2 FYEKMQ (reference sequence). The CDR3 has 15 amino acids. CDR3 nucleotides: TGTGCCAGCAGCCTGGGACTGCGCTCTGGAAACACCATATATTTT. It translates to CASSLGLRSGNTIYF.

Note on this clonotype: This may stem from a read error, because a much larger clone lies one nucleotide away. This chain connects TRBV7-9 to TRBJ1-2; 8 bases agree with TRBD1. CDR1 SEHNR and CDR2 FQNEAQ come from the germline V gene (reference sequence). J lost 1 base, V lost 4 bases, and 5 bases had no gene match. The CDR3 consists of 15 residues. CDR3 loop: CASSSGQGNNYGYTF. The DNA of the CDR3 is TGTGCCAGCAGCTCCGGACAGGGAAATAACTATGGCTACACCTTC.

This clonotype was seen only a few times. J is TRBJ1-5 and V is TRBV6-2 or TRBV6-3; D may be TRBD1 (5 bases). The CDR3 extends over 14 amino acids. The V gene lost 2 bases and the J gene lost 5 bases, with 10 bases spanning the gap. The germline gives CDR1 MNHEY, CDR2 SVGEGT. The CDR3 loop reads CASSYGDSYQPQHF. CDR3 nucleotide sequence: TGTGCCAGCAGTTACGGCGACAGCTATCAGCCCCAGCATTTT.

This clonotype was counted between two and nine times. This chain links TRBV11-2 with TRBJ1-4, with no clear D. The CDR3 sequence is 13 residues long. Trimming removed 4 bases from V and 8 bases from J, with 11 bases in between. Germline CDR1 is SGHAT and CDR2 is FQNNGV. This chain's CDR3 is CASSWVLQEKLFF. As DNA, the CDR3 is TGTGCCAGCAGCTGGGTTCTCCAGGAAAAACTGTTTTTT. The full variable domain, its missing parts supplied by reference TRBV11-2 and TRBJ1-4, is EAGVAQSPRYKIIEKRQSVAFWCNPISGHATLYWYQQILGQGPKLLIQFQNNGVVDDSQLPKDRFSAERLKGVDSTLKIQPAKLEDSAVYLCASSWVLQEKLFFGSGTQLSVL.

Only one count was recorded for this clonotype. The chain combines TRBV19 with TRBJ1-5, with unresolved D. Germline lookup yields CDR1 LNHDA and CDR2 SQIVND (reference sequence). CDR3 size: 13 residues. V was pared by 2 bases and J by 4 bases, with 6 bases between. The CDR3 DNA reads TGTGCCAGTAGTATAATGGTTAATCAGCCCCAGCATTTT. Amino acid sequence: CASSIMVNQPQHF.

This clonotype was detected ten times or more. V gene TRBV6-5 combines with J gene TRBJ2-5; D uncertain. V lost 7 bases to trimming and J lost 4 bases, with 16 bases between them. Germline V gene lookup returns CDR1 MNHEY and CDR2 SVGAGI. The CDR3 is made up of 14 amino acids. The CDR3 is CASTIGPLGETQYF. The CDR3 bases are TGTGCCAGCACCATAGGACCCCTGGGAGAGACCCAGTACTTC.

This clonotype was picked up a small number of times. The chain links TRBV7-6 to TRBJ2-4, with no clear D. This CDR3 has 15 amino acids. V was clipped by 4 bases and J by 8 bases, with 18 bases between them. From germline, CDR1 is SGHVS and CDR2 FNYEAQ. DNA for the CDR3: TGTGCCAGCAGCTCCCCCTTGAGTTTCCCAGACATTCAGTACTTC. It yields the protein CASSSPLSFPDIQYF.

Concerning this clonotype: The junction departs from the called germline gene at one end, perhaps through a read error. The V gene is TRBV7-4, the J gene TRBJ1-5; the match to TRBD1 covers 12 bases. The CDR3 length is 21 residues. Germline V lookup: CDR1 SGHVT, CDR2 SQSDAQ. CDR3 region: CGSSGPGQGATNRRAEQPQHF. The CDR3 DNA follows: TGTGGCAGCAGCGGACCGGGACAGGGGGCGACGAATAGACGAGCGGAACAGCCCCAGCATTTT.

This chain connects TRBV10-3 to TRBJ2-5; a weak D match, TRBD1 (6 bases). Trimming left V 7 bases short and J 2 bases short, with 14 bases between. The germline V gene has CDR1 ENHRY and CDR2 SYGVKD. There are 14 residues in the CDR3. This CDR3 reads CAIKSTGRQETQYF. Here the CDR3 DNA reads TGTGCCATCAAGTCTACAGGGCGGCAAGAGACCCAGTACTTC.

The rearrangement joins TRBV24-1 to TRBJ2-1, with D hard to call. The CDR3 totals 13 residues. Trimming took off 4 bases at V and 6 bases at J, with 9 bases between the two ends. The V gene's germline CDR1 is KGHDR and CDR2 SFDVKD. CDR3 sequence (DNA): TGTGCCACCAGTGACCTCACCCTCAATGAGCAGTTCTTC. It encodes CATSDLTLNEQFF.

Concerning this clonotype: At one of its ends the junction is not consistent with the germline gene, which may arise from a read error. This chain joins TRBV7-9 and TRBJ2-7; TRBD1 matches at 9 bases. There are 15 residues in the CDR3. CDR1 SEHNR and CDR2 FQNEAQ come from the germline V gene (reference sequence). This chain's CDR3 is CASSLATGTGYEQYF. The CDR3 DNA reads TGTGCCAGCAGCCTAGCAACCGGGACAGGGTACGAGCAGTACTTC.

V and J are TRBV11-2 and TRBJ1-4; D not certain. V was clipped by 1 base and J by 4 bases, with 10 bases between them. Looked up from germline, CDR1 is SGHAT and CDR2 is FQNNGV. The CDR3 is 15 amino acids. The CDR3 sequence: CASSLGATLNEKLFF. Written as DNA, the CDR3 is TGTGCCAGCAGCTTAGGAGCTACTCTTAATGAAAAACTGTTTTTT.

The sample holds many counts of this clonotype. This chain links TRBV6-1 with TRBJ2-5; D call uncertain. Germline V gene lookup returns CDR1 MNHNS and CDR2 SASEGT. The CDR3 totals 13 residues. V dropped 6 bases and J dropped 5 bases, with 13 bases sitting between them. CDR3 sequence (DNA): TGTGCCAGCAGGGAACCCACCTGGGAGACCCAGTACTTC. Its translation: CASREPTWETQYF.

In its sample, this clonotype was seen many times. The chain links TRBV10-3 to TRBJ1-4; possibly TRBD1 for D (6 bases). The CDR3 extends over 15 amino acids. V lost 3 bases to trimming and J lost 0 bases, with 8 bases between them. CDR1 is ENHRY, CDR2 SYGVKD, per germline. As DNA, the CDR3 is TGTGCCATCAGTGAAAGACAGGCAACTAATGAAAAACTGTTTTTT. Protein sequence: CAISERQATNEKLFF.

This clonotype was seen only a few times. The chain employs TRBV4-1 and TRBJ2-7, with 7 positions matching TRBD1. V gave up 4 bases and J gave up 7 bases; unmatched junction bases: 13. The germline V gene has CDR1 MGHRA and CDR2 YSYEKL. CDR3 length equals 15 residues. As DNA, the CDR3 is TGCGCCAGCAGCCCGGAACCGGGACAGCTCGGGGAGCAGTACGTC. Translation: CASSPEPGQLGEQYV.

V is TRBV6-6 and J is TRBJ2-7; D may be TRBD1 or TRBD2 (5 bases each). Between the trimmed V and J ends, which lost 7 bases and 2 bases, there was a span of 15 bases. CDR1 and CDR2 (germline): MNHNY, SVGAGI (reference sequence). This CDR3 spans 14 amino acids. The DNA of the CDR3 is TGTGCCAGCAAGATTAGGGACCCGACCTACGAGCAGTACTTC. As protein: CASKIRDPTYEQYF.

The chain employs TRBV7-9 and TRBJ1-5; the D gene is possibly TRBD1 (6 bases). This CDR3 has 15 residues. Per the germline V gene, CDR1 is SEHNR and CDR2 is FQNEAQ (reference sequence). Trimming took off 5 bases at V and 0 bases at J, with 11 bases between the two ends. The CDR3 loop reads CASSQDSNSNQPQHF. CDR3 DNA sequence: TGTGCCAGCAGCCAGGACAGTAATAGCAATCAGCCCCAGCATTTT.

This clonotype has a handful of counts. The genes are TRBV15 and TRBJ2-3, with 7 bases fitting TRBD1. Germline V gene sequence: CDR1 LNHNV, CDR2 YYDKDF (reference sequence). Germline trimming cut 3 bases from V and 3 bases from J; bases unmatched to any gene: 3. CDR3 size: 14 residues. CDR3 in amino acids: CATSSPTGTDTQYF. CDR3 in DNA: TGTGCCACCAGCAGCCCGACAGGGACAGATACGCAGTATTTT.

This clonotype appeared many times. The rearrangement joins TRBV7-8 to TRBJ1-1; the match to TRBD1 covers 7 bases. The J segment lost 8 bases and the V segment lost 2 bases, leaving 23 bases of the junction unmatched. Germline-derived CDR1 and CDR2 are SGHVS and FQNEAQ. The CDR3 is made up of 19 amino acids. The CDR3 nucleotides read TGTGCCAGCAGCTTAAGTCCCCAAACAGGGGTCAGACTGTATACGGAAGCTTTCTTT. It codes for CASSLSPQTGVRLYTEAFF.

The chain has TRBV7-6 and TRBJ2-7; D gene unclear. Trimming took off 1 base at V and 0 bases at J, with 7 bases between the two ends. From germline, CDR1 is SGHVS and CDR2 FNYEAQ. The CDR3 length is 14 residues. The DNA of the CDR3 is TGTGCCAGCAGCTTAGGGGGTCTCTCCTACGAGCAGTACGTC. Residues: CASSLGGLSYEQYV.

This chain uses TRBV19 with TRBJ1-1; D is ambiguous. Per the germline V gene, CDR1 is LNHDA and CDR2 is SQIVND (reference sequence). CDR3 length equals 12 residues. Trimming left V 10 bases short and J 7 bases short, with 16 bases between. The CDR3 sequence: CANTPSGGEAFF. CDR3 DNA sequence: TGTGCCAACACCCCCTCTGGCGGTGAAGCTTTCTTT.

This clonotype was observed a few times. This sequence joins TRBV4-1 and TRBJ2-2, with D possibly being TRBD1 (5 bases). The length of the CDR3 is 18 residues. CDR1 is MGHRA, CDR2 YSYEKL, per germline. The V end lost 4 bases, the J end lost 0 bases, and 18 bases lay between the germline ends. The CDR3 DNA is TGCGCCAGCAGCCTAAGGTCGGACATGGGCCCGAACACCGGGGAGCTGTTTTTT. It specifies CASSLRSDMGPNTGELFF.

The rearrangement links TRBV7-8 to TRBJ2-7; D may be TRBD2 (6 bases). In germline, CDR1 is SGHVS, CDR2 FQNEAQ. This CDR3 has 14 amino acids. V was pared by 4 bases and J by 1 base, with 11 bases between. The CDR3 DNA is TGTGCCAGCAGCTACGGGACTCCATCCTACGAGCAGTACGTC. It codes for CASSYGTPSYEQYV.

This clonotype occurred a few times. The J gene is TRBJ2-7, the V gene TRBV7-9; the D gene is possibly TRBD2 (5 bases). The CDR3 sequence is 12 residues long. Germline V gene data show CDR1 as SEHNR and CDR2 as FQNEAQ (reference sequence). Trimming pared 6 bases from V and 5 bases from J, leaving 11 bases between. Written as DNA, the CDR3 is TGTGCCAGCAGTAGAGGGTCGAACGAGCAGTACTTC. Its protein is CASSRGSNEQYF.